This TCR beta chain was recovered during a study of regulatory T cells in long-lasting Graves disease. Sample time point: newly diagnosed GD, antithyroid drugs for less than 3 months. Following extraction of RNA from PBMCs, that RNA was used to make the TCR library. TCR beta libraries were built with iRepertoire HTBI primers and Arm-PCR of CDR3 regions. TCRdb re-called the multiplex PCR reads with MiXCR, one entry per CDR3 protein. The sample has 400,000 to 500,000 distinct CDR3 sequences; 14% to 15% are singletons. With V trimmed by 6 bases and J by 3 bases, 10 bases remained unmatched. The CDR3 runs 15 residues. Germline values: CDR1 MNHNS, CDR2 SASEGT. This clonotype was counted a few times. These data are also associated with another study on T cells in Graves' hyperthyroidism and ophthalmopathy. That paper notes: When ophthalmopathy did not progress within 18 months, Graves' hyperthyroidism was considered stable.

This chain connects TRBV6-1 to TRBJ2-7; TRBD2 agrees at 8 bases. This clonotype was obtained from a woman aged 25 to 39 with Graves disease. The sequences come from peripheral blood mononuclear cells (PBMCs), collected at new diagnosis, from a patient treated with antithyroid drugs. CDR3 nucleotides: TGTGCCAGCAGCTCCCAAGGGGCGGGAGGCTACGAGCAGTACTTC. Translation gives CASSSQGAGGYEQYF.